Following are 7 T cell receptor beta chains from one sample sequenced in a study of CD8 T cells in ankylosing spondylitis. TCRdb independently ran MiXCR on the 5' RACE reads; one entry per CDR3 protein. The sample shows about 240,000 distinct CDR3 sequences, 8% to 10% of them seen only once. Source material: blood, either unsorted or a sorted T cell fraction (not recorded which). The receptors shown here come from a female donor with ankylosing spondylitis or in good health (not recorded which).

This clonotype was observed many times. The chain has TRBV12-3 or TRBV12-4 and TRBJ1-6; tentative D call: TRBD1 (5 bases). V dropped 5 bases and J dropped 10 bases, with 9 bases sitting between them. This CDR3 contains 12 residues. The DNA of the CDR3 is TGTGCCAGCAGTAGGGACGGCTCACCCCTCCACTTT. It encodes CASSRDGSPLHF.

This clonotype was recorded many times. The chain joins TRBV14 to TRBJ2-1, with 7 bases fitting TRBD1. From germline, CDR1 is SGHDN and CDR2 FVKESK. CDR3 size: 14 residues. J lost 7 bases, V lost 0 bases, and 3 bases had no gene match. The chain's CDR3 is CASSQDYRGNEQFF. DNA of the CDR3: TGTGCCAGCAGCCAAGATTACAGGGGAAATGAGCAGTTCTTC.

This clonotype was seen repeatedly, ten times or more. The CDR3: CASSPGSYHYEQYF. DNA of the CDR3: TGTGCCAGCAGCCCGGGGTCCTATCACTACGAGCAGTACTTC. V is TRBV7-2 and J is TRBJ2-7, with D possibly being TRBD2 (5 bases). The CDR3 covers 14 residues. The V gene lost 5 bases and the J gene lost 3 bases, with 14 bases spanning the gap. Looked up from germline, CDR1 is SGHTA and CDR2 is FQGNSA. Looking up the rest from reference TRBV7-2 and TRBJ2-7 gives the full variable domain: GAGVSQSPSNKVTEKGKDVELRCDPISGHTALYWYRQSLGQGLEFLIYFQGNSAPDKSGLPSDRFSAERTGGSVSTLTIQRTQQEDSAVYLCASSPGSYHYEQYFGPGTRLTVT.

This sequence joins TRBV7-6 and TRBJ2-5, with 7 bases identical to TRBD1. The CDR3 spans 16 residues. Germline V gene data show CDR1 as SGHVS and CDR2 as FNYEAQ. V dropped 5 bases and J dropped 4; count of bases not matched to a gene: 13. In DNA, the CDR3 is TGTGCCAGCAGCACCCGAGAGGGGGCGGGCGGAGAGACCCAGTACTTC. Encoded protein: CASSTREGAGGETQYF.

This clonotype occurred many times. The CDR3 coding sequence is TGCAGTGCTAGAGATCGGCTAGCGGGTTTCTACAATGAGCAGTTCTTC. Translating it yields CSARDRLAGFYNEQFF. The V and J genes are TRBV20-1 and TRBJ2-1; 8 bases line up with TRBD2. The germline V gene has CDR1 DFQATT and CDR2 SNEGSKA (reference sequence). Trimming cost V 0 bases and J 3 bases; bases outside gene matches: 7. The CDR3 runs to 16 residues.

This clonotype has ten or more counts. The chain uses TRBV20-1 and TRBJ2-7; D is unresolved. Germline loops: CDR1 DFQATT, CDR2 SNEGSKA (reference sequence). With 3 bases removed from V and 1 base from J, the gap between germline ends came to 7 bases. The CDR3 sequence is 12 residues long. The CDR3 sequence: CSASGPSYEQYF. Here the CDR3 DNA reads TGCAGTGCTAGCGGTCCTTCCTACGAGCAGTACTTC.

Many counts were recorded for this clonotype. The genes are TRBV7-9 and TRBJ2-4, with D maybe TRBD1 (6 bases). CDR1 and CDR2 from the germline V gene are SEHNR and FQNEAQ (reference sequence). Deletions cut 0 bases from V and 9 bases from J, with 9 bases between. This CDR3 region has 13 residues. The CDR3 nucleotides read TGTGCCAGCAGCTTAGCGGCAGGGGTCATTCAGTACTTC. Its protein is CASSLAAGVIQYF.